The sequence of this T cell receptor beta chain was determined in a study of blood T cell repertoires in COVID-19. The CDR3 sequence is 13 residues long. V lost 2 bases to trimming and J lost 2 bases, with 7 bases between them. Some clones are missing from TCRdb's copy, which holds only in-frame ones; the method was immunoSEQ multiplex PCR. Altogether 250,000 or so clones are present, 75% to 95% being singletons, with the ten largest covering 2.8%. The J gene is TRBJ2-7, the V gene TRBV12-3 or TRBV12-4; no clear D gene. The receptor was derived from a man in his forties who had been exposed to COVID-19. What was sequenced was PBMCs or T cells enriched from blood (not recorded which). CDR3 region: CASSLTVTYEQYF. CDR3 bases: TGTGCCAGCAGTTTAACAGTAACCTACGAGCAGTACTTC.